This paragraph reports one T cell receptor beta chain. Original handling: For nucleated cells, counts were estimated from reference gene primer amplification. Profiling relied on immunoSEQ multiplex PCR, and the TCRdb table lists in-frame clones only, not all of them. D and trimming were read from the DNA, whereas the V and J calls and clone size are those reported in that table. The repertoire includes around 370,000 clones, more than 75% of them detected once, and roughly 6% sits in the top ten. This entry is derived from a study of blood T cell repertoires in COVID-19. Study overall: Specimens from acute and convalescent COVID-19 originated in the United States, Italy and Spain. The analysed material was cDNA or gDNA that came from T cells, B-cell-depleted T cells, or PBMCs.

The TCR sequence derives from a woman between 45 and 65 years old with COVID-19, enrolled during active disease. The sequencing input was peripheral blood.

CDR3 coding DNA: TGTGCCAGCACCGAAAGGGGTTCCGGGGGCTACACCTTC. Protein: CASTERGSGGYTF. V gene TRBV6-6 combines with J gene TRBJ1-2; possibly TRBD1 for D (5 bases). There are 13 residues in the CDR3. Germline V gene data show CDR1 as MNHNY and CDR2 as SVGAGI (reference sequence). The germline V and J ends were trimmed by 7 bases and 8 bases, with 17 bases remaining between them.